This passage covers 14 T cell receptor beta chains from one sample sequenced in a study of neurological immune-mediated disorders. TCRdb reprocessed the 5' RACE reads with MiXCR, giving one entry per CDR3 protein. The repertoire holds about 59,000 distinct CDR3 sequences, about 25% seen once, with roughly 4.5% in the top ten. Sample time point: technical triplicate 2. The sequencing input was PBMCs. These receptors were collected from a man aged 55 to 70 with HTLV-1-associated myelopathy (HAM/TSP).

This clonotype has at least ten counts. The J gene is TRBJ2-7, the V gene TRBV20-1, with 8 bases aligning to TRBD1. The V segment lost 2 bases and the J segment 1 base; nucleotides outside the gene matches: 7. Germline CDR1 is DFQATT and CDR2 is SNEGSKA (reference sequence). This CDR3 region has 15 residues. CDR3 loop: CSARQDRVTSYEQYF. DNA for the CDR3: TGCAGTGCTAGACAGGACAGGGTGACGTCCTACGAGCAGTACTTC.

This clonotype occurred many times. CDR3 DNA: TGTGCCAGCATTATGAACACTGAAGCTTTCTTT. Translated: CASIMNTEAFF. The chain employs TRBV28 and TRBJ1-1; no definite D call. The CDR3 covers 11 residues. Deletions cut 7 bases from V and 0 bases from J, with 3 bases between. Germline loops: CDR1 MDHEN, CDR2 SYDVKM.

Details on this clonotype: A single base separates this from a much larger clone, so it may be a read error. The V call is TRBV5-1, the J call TRBJ2-3; the D is unclear. Trimming pared 10 bases from V and 5 bases from J, leaving 20 bases between. This CDR3 spans 14 amino acids. Germline V CDR1 and CDR2: SGHRS, YFSETQ. The CDR3 reads CACNQGLVIDTQYF. The CDR3 DNA reads as TGCGCCTGCAATCAAGGGCTAGTTATAGATACGCAGTATTTT.

The table lists this clonotype with many counts. This sequence joins TRBV20-1 and TRBJ1-1; D might be TRBD1 (5 bases). In germline, CDR1 is DFQATT, CDR2 SNEGSKA (reference sequence). The length of the CDR3 is 15 residues. V was trimmed by 0 bases and J by 2 bases, leaving 13 bases between them. The CDR3: CSARESGRANTEAFF. The CDR3 nucleotides read TGCAGTGCTAGAGAATCGGGACGGGCAAACACTGAAGCTTTCTTT.

As for this clonotype: The junction departs from germline at one end; a sequencing error may be responsible. The chain combines TRBV25-1 with TRBJ2-3, with D possibly being TRBD1 (6 bases). The CDR3 is 15 residues long. Germline V gene data show CDR1 as MGHDK and CDR2 as SYGVNS. The CDR3 bases are TGTGCCAGCAGTGAGTTTTTTGGGGACACAAATACGCAGTATTTT. Its translation: CASSEFFGDTNTQYF.

The chain recombines TRBV5-6 with TRBJ2-1, with TRBD2 matching 12 bases. With 0 bases clipped from V and 5 bases from J, the junction kept 9 bases outside the gene matches. The CDR3 loop spans 18 amino acids. Germline CDR1 is SGHDT and CDR2 is YYEEEE. DNA for the CDR3: TGTGCCAGCAGCTTGGCCCGCCTGACTAGCGGGAGACACAATGAGCAGTTCTTC. Its translation: CASSLARLTSGRHNEQFF.

This clonotype has ten or more counts. V usage is TRBV7-9 and J usage is TRBJ1-4; 10 nucleotides align to TRBD1. The germline V gene has CDR1 SEHNR and CDR2 FQNEAQ (reference sequence). V dropped 5 bases and J dropped 7; count of bases not matched to a gene: 4. The CDR3 runs to 14 residues. The DNA for the CDR3 is TGTGCCAGCAGCCCGGGACAGGGGATTGAAAAACTGTTTTTT. Its translation is CASSPGQGIEKLFF.

This clonotype was seen many times. V gene TRBV20-1 combines with J gene TRBJ2-7; the D gene is possibly TRBD2 (6 bases). The CDR3 consists of 10 residues. V was cut by 6 bases and J by 6 bases, with 9 bases left in between. Germline values: CDR1 DFQATT, CDR2 SNEGSKA (reference sequence). DNA for the CDR3: TGCAGTGCCGGGGGACCCGAGCAGTACTTC. Protein sequence: CSAGGPEQYF.

This clonotype was found many times. The chain couples TRBV29-1 to TRBJ2-5; weak D call: TRBD2 (5 bases). Germline CDR1 and CDR2: SQVTM and ANQGSEA. The CDR3 loop spans 12 amino acids. The V and J ends lost 7 bases and 0 bases respectively, with 9 bases between them. The CDR3 DNA reads TGCAGCGCCTCCGGGGACCAAGAGACCCAGTACTTC. Protein: CSASGDQETQYF.

This chain links TRBV12-3 or TRBV12-4 with TRBJ2-3; 7 positions match TRBD1. The CDR3 length is 14 residues. V lost 4 bases to trimming and J lost 6 bases; unmatched junction nucleotides: 7. This chain's CDR3 is CASSSRQGWDTQYF. In nucleotides, the CDR3 is TGTGCCAGCAGTTCTCGACAGGGCTGGGATACGCAGTATTTT.

This clonotype was detected ten times or more. The chain recombines TRBV20-1 with TRBJ2-1; 11 nucleotides match TRBD2. The CDR3 length is 14 residues. After removal of 3 bases from V and 6 bases from J, the junction contained 4 bases not matched to a gene. Germline lookup yields CDR1 DFQATT and CDR2 SNEGSKA (reference sequence). The CDR3 reads CSASSGRATNEQFF. The CDR3 DNA sequence: TGCAGTGCTAGTAGCGGGAGGGCCACCAATGAGCAGTTCTTC.

This clonotype was seen at least ten times. This chain links TRBV6-1 with TRBJ2-2; TRBD2 is a possible D gene (6 bases). Germline loops: CDR1 MNHNS, CDR2 SASEGT. The CDR3 has 12 amino acids. The V and J ends lost 11 bases and 5 bases respectively, with 12 bases between them. The CDR3 loop reads CAGAGSTGELFF. In DNA form, the CDR3 reads TGTGCCGGGGCGGGGTCTACCGGGGAGCTGTTTTTT.

By sample share, this clonotype is medium-sized. The V gene is TRBV7-8, the J gene TRBJ1-4; D possibly corresponds to TRBD1 (6 bases). The length of the CDR3 is 16 residues. Germline-derived CDR1 and CDR2 are SGHVS and FQNEAQ. V gave up 6 bases and J gave up 13 bases, with 27 bases separating them. This CDR3 is CASSIGWDTQTIGLFF. The CDR3 DNA reads as TGTGCCAGCAGTATCGGGTGGGACACCCAAACAATCGGACTGTTTTTT.

This sequence joins TRBV21-1 and TRBJ2-3; the table gives TRBD2 as D, unverified against the DNA. TRBV21-1 is a pseudogene segment. The CDR3 loop spans 16 amino acids. The DNA for the CDR3 is TGTGCCAGCAGCACACCTAGCTGGAAAAACACAGATACGCAGTATTTT. Its protein is CASSTPSWKNTDTQYF.